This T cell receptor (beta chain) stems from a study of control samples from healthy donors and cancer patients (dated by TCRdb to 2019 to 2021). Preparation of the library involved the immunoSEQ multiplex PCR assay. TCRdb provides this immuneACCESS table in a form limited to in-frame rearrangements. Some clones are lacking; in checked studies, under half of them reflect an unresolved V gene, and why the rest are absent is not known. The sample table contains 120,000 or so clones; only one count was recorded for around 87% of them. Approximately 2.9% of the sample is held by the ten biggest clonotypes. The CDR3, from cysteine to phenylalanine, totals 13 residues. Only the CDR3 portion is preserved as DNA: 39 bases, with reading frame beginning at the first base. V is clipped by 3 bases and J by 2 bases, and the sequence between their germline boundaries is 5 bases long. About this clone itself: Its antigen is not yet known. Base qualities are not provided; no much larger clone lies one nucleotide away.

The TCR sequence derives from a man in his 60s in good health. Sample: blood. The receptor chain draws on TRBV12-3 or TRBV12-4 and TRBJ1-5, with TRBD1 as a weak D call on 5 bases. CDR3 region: CASSFRGNQPQHF. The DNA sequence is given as TGTGCCAGCAGTTTCAGGGGCAATCAGCCCCAGCATTTT.